Here is one TCR beta chain with its context. Its antigen is undetermined. The data were obtained in a study of OX40 agonist ivuxolimab in advanced cancers. Germline V gene data show CDR1 as SGHRS and CDR2 as YFSETQ. This CDR3 has 16 amino acids. V was cut by 0 bases and J by 1 base, with 10 bases left in between. Study-level findings and limits: Fewer expanded clones were found on average in CD4+ than in CD8+ T cells.

Blood got drawn at baseline, again on cycle 4 day 1, and then on cycle 7 day 1. Sequencing used immunoSEQ multiplex PCR; TCRdb keeps in-frame clones, though not all of them. The table shows approximately 60,000 clones, with about four fifths occurring only once. The sample consisted of CD4+ or CD8+ T cells sorted from blood, taken in a trial of the OX40 agonist ivuxolimab. The origin of this receptor is an adult with an advanced solid tumor such as melanoma, head and neck, liver or kidney cancer. This rearrangement joins TRBV5-1 to TRBJ2-2; D assignment may be TRBD1 or TRBD2 (5 bases each). The CDR3 DNA sequence: TGCGCCAGCAGCTTGGTGGGGACCGTGAACACCGGGGAGCTGTTTTTT. Protein: CASSLVGTVNTGELFF.